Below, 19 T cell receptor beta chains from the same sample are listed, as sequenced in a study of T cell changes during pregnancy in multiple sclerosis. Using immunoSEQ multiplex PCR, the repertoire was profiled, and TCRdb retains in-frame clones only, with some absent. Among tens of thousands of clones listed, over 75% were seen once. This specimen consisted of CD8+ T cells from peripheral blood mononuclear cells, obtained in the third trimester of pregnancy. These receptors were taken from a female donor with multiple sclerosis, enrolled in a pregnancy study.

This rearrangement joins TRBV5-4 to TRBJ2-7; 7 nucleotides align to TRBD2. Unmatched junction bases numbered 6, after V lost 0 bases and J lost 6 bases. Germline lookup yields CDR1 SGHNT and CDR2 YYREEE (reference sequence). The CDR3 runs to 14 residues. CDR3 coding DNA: TGTGCCAGCAGCTTGGGACTAGCCCCACTCGAGCAGTACTTC. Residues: CASSLGLAPLEQYF.

CDR3 sequence reads: CATSSPGGTEAFF. DNA of the CDR3: TGTGCCACCAGCTCTCCAGGGGGCACTGAAGCTTTCTTT. V is TRBV15 and J is TRBJ1-1; 7 bases are shared with TRBD1. The germline V gene encodes CDR1 LNHNV and CDR2 YYDKDF (reference sequence). With V trimmed by 5 bases and J by 4 bases, 4 bases remained unmatched. This CDR3 contains 13 residues.

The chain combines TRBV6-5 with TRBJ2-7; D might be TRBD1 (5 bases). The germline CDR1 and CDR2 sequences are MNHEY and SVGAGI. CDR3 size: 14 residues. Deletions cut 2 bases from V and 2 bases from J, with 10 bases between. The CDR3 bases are TGTGCCAGCAGTTACGGGGCAGCCGCCTACGAGCAGTACTTC. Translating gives CASSYGAAAYEQYF.

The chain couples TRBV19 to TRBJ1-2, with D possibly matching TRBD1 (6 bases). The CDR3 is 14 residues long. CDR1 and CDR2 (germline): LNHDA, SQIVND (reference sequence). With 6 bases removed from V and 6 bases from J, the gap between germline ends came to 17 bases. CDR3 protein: CASSPFQGRNGYTF. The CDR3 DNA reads TGTGCCAGTAGCCCATTTCAGGGGCGGAATGGCTACACCTTC.

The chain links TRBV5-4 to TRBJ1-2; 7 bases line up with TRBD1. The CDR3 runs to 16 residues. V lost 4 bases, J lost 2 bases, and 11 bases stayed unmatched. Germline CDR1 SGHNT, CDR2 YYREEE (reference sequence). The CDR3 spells CASSRGRQGPNYGYTF. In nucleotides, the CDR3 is TGTGCCAGCAGCCGAGGAAGACAGGGACCGAACTATGGCTACACCTTC.

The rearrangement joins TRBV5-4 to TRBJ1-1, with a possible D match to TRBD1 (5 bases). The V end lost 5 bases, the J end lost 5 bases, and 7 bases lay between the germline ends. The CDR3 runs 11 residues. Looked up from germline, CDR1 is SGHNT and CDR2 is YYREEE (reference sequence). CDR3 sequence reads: CASSGGTEAFF. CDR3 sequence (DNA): TGTGCCAGCAGTGGGGGGACTGAAGCTTTCTTT.

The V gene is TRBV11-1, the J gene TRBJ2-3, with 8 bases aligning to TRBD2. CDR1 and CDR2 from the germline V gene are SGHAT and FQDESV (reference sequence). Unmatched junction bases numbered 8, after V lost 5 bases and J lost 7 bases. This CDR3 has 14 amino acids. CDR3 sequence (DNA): TGTGCCAGCAGCCCACGGGAGGGTCGTAATACGCAGTATTTT. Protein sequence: CASSPREGRNTQYF.

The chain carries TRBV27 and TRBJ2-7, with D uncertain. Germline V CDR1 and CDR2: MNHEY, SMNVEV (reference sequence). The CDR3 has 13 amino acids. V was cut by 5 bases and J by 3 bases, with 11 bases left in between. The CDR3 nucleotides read TGTGCCAGCAGTCCCGACGCGGACTACGAGCAGTACTTC. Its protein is CASSPDADYEQYF.

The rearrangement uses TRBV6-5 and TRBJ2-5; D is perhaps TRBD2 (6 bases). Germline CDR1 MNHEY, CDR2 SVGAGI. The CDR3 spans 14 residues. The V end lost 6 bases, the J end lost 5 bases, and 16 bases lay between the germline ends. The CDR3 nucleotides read TGTGCCAGCAGACTTAACTCCCGGGGGGAGACCCAGTACTTC. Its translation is CASRLNSRGETQYF.

CDR3 sequence reads: CASSPTGQGPDEQYF. The CDR3, as DNA: TGTGCCAGCAGCCCGACGGGACAGGGGCCCGACGAGCAGTACTTC. The chain joins TRBV27 to TRBJ2-7, with 10 positions matching TRBD1. Germline CDR1 is MNHEY and CDR2 is SMNVEV (reference sequence). The CDR3 spans 15 residues. Germline trimming cut 6 bases from V and 5 bases from J; bases unmatched to any gene: 10.

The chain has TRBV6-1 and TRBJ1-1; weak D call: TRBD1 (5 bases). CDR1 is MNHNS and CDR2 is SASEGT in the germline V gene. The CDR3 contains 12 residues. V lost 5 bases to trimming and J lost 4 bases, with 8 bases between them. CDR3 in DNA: TGTGCCAGCAGTTCAGGGCGCACTGAAGCTTTCTTT. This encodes CASSSGRTEAFF.

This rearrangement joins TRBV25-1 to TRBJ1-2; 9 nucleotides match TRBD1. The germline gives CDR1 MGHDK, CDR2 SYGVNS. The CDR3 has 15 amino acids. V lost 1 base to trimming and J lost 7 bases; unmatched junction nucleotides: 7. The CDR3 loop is CASSEFTGGVGGYTF. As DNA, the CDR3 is TGTGCCAGCAGTGAATTCACAGGGGGCGTCGGTGGCTACACCTTC.

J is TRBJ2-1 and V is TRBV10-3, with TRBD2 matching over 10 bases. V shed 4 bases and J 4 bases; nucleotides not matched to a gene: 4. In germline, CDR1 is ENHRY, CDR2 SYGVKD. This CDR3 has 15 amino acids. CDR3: CAISVTSGDYNEQFF. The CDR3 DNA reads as TGTGCCATCAGTGTAACTAGCGGGGATTACAATGAGCAGTTCTTC.

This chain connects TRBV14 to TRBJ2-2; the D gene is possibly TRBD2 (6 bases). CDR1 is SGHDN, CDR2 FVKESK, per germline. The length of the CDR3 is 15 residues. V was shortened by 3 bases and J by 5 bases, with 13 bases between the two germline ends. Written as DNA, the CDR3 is TGTGCCAGCAGCCATGGCGGGATCGTTACCGGGGAGCTGTTTTTT. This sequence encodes CASSHGGIVTGELFF.

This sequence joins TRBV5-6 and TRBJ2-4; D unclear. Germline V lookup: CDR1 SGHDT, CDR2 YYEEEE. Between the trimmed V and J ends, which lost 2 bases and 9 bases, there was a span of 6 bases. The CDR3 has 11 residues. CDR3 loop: CASSFSSIQYF. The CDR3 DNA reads TGTGCCAGCAGCTTTAGTAGCATTCAGTACTTC.

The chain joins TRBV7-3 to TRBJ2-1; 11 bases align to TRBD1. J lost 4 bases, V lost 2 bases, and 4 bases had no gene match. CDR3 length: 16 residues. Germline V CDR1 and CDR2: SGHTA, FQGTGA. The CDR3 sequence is CASSLSDRGPYNEQFF. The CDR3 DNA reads TGTGCCAGCAGCTTATCGGACAGGGGGCCTTACAATGAGCAGTTCTTC.

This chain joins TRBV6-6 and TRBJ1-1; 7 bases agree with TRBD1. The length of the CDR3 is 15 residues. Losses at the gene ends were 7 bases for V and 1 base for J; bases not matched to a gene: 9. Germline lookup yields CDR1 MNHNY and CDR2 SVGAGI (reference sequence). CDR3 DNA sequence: TGTGCCAGCATCCTACTTACAGGGGAGAACACTGAAGCTTTCTTT. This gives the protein CASILLTGENTEAFF.

DNA of the CDR3: TGTGCCAGTAGCCCAGGGGTGAACACTGAAGCTTTCTTT. Amino acids: CASSPGVNTEAFF. V gene TRBV19 combines with J gene TRBJ1-1, with D possibly matching TRBD1 (6 bases). CDR1 and CDR2 (germline): LNHDA, SQIVND (reference sequence). V lost 6 bases, J lost 0 bases, and 8 bases lay in between. The CDR3 is made up of 13 amino acids.

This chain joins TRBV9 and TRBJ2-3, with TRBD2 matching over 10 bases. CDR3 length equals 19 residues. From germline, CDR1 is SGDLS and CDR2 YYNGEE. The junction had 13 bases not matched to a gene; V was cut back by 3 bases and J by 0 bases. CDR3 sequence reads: CASSGPPTPTSGSTDTQYF. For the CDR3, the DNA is TGTGCCAGCAGCGGACCCCCCACCCCGACTAGCGGGAGCACAGATACGCAGTATTTT. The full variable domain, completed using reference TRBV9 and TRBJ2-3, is DSGVTQTPKHLITATGQRVTLRCSPRSGDLSVYWYQQSLDQGLQFLIQYYNGEERAKGNILERFSAQQFPDLHSELNLSSLELGDSALYFCASSGPPTPTSGSTDTQYFGPGTRLTVL.